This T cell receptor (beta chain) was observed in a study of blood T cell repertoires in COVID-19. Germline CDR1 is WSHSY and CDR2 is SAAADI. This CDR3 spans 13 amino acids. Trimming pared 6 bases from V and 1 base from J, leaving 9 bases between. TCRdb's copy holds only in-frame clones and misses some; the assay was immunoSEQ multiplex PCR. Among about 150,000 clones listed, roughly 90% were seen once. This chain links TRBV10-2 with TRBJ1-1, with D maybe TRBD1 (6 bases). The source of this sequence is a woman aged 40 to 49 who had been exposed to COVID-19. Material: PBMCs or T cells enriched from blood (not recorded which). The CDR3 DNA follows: TGCGCCAGCAGATGGACAGCGAACACTGAAGCTTTCTTT. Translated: CASRWTANTEAFF.